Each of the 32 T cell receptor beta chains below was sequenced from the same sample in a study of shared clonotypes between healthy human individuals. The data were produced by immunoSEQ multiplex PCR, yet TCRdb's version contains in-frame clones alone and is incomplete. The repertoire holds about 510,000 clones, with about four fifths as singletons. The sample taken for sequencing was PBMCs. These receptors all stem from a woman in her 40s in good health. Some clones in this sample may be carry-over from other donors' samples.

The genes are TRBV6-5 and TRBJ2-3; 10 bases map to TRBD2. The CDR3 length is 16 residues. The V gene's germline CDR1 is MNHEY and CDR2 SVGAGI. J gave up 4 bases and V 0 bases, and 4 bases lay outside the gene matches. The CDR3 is CASSYSRAGGPDTQYF. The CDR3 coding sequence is TGTGCCAGCAGTTACTCCCGAGCGGGAGGGCCAGATACGCAGTATTTT.

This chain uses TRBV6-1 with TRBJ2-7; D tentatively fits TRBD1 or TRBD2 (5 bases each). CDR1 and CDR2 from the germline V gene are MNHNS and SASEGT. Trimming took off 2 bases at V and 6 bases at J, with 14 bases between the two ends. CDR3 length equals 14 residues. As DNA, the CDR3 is TGTGCCAGCAGTGAACGAAGGGTTGGGGGCGAGCAGTACTTC. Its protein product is CASSERRVGGEQYF.

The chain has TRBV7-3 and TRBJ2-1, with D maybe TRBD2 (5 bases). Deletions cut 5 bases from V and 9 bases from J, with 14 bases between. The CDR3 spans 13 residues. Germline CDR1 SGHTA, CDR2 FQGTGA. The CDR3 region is CASSRTGGSEQFF. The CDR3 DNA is TGTGCCAGCAGCCGGACTGGAGGTAGTGAGCAGTTCTTC.

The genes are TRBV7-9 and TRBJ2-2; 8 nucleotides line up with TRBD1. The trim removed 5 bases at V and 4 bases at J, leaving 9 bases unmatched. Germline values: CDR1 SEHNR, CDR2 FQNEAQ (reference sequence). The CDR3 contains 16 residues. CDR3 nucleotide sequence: TGTGCCAGCAGCCCGTGGGGACAGGCGAGCACCGGGGAGCTGTTTTTT. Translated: CASSPWGQASTGELFF.

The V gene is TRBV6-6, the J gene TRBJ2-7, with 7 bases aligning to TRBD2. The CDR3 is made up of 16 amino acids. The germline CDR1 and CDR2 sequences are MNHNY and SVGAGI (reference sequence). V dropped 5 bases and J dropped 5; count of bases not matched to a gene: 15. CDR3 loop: CASSPPPGEGRDEQYF. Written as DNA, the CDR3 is TGTGCCAGCAGTCCCCCCCCGGGGGAGGGCCGTGACGAGCAGTACTTC.

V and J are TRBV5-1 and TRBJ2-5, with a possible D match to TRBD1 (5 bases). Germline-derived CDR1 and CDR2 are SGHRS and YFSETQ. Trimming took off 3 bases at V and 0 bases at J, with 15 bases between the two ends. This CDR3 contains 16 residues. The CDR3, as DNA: TGCGCCAGCAGCTGGGGCCCTGCTACCAACCAAGAGACCCAGTACTTC. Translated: CASSWGPATNQETQYF.

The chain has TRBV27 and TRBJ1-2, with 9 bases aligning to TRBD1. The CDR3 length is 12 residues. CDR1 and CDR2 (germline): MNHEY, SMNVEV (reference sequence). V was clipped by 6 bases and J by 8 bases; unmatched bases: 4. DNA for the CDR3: TGTGCCAGCAGACAGGGGGCGCAGGGCTACACCTTC. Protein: CASRQGAQGYTF.

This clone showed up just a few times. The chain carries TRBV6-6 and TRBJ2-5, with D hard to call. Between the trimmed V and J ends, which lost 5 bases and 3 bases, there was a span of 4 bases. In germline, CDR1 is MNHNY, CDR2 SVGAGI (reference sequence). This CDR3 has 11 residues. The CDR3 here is CASSTKETQYF. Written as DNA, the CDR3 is TGTGCCAGCAGTACGAAAGAGACCCAGTACTTC.

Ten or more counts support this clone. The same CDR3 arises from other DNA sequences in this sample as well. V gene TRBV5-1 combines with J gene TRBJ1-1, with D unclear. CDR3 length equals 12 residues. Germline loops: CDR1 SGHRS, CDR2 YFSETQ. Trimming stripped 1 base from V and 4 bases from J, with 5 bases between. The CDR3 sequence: CASSLPGTEAFF. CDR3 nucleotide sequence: TGCGCCAGCAGCTTGCCGGGCACTGAAGCTTTCTTT.

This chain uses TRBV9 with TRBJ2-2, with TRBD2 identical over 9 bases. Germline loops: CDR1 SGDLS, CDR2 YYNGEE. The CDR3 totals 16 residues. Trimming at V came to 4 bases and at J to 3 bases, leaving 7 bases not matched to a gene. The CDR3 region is CASSPPSGTYTGELFF. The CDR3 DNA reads TGTGCCAGCAGCCCCCCTAGCGGGACCTACACCGGGGAGCTGTTTTTT.

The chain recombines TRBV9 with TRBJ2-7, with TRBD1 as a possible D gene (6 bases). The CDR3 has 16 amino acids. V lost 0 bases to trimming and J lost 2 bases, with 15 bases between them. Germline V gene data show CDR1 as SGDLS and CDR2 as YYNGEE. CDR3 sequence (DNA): TGTGCCAGCAGCGTAGGTTCCGGGTGGGACACCTACGAGCAGTACTTC. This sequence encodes CASSVGSGWDTYEQYF.

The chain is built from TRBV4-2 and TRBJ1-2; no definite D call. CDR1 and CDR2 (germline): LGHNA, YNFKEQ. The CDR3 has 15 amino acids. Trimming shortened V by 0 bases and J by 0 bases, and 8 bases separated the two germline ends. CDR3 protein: CASSQDSGANYGYTF. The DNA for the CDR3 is TGTGCCAGCAGCCAAGATTCGGGAGCTAACTATGGCTACACCTTC.

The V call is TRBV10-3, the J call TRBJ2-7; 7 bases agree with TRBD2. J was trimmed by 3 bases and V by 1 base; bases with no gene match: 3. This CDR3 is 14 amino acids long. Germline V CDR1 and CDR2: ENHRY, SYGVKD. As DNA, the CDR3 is TGTGCCATCAGTGAGTATGGCGGGAGCTACGAGCAGTACTTC. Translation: CAISEYGGSYEQYF.

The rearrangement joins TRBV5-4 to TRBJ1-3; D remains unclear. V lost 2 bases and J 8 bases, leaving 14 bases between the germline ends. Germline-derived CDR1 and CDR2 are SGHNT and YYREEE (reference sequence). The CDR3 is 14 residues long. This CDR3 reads CASSLGLERDTIYF. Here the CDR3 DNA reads TGTGCCAGCAGCTTAGGCCTAGAAAGGGACACCATATATTTT.

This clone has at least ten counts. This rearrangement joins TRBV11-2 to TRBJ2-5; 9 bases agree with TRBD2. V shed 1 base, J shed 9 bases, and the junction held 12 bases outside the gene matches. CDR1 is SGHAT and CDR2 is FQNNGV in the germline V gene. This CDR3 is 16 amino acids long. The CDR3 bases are TGTGCCAGCAGCTTAGCGGGGGGACTAGCTCTTGGGCCCCAGTACTTC. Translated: CASSLAGGLALGPQYF.

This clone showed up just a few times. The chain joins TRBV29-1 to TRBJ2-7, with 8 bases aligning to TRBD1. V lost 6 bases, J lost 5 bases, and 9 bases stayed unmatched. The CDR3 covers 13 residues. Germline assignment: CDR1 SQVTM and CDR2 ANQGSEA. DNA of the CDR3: TGCAGCGTCGAGGACAGGGTCGGAAACGAGCAGTACTTC. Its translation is CSVEDRVGNEQYF.

CDR3 sequence: CASNPGLAGANEQFF. The CDR3, as DNA: TGTGCCAGCAATCCGGGACTAGCGGGAGCCAATGAGCAGTTCTTC. The gene calls are TRBV6-1 and TRBJ2-1; 14 positions match TRBD2. The trim removed 7 bases at V and 6 bases at J, leaving 5 bases unmatched. The CDR3 sequence is 15 residues long. CDR1 and CDR2 (germline): MNHNS, SASEGT.

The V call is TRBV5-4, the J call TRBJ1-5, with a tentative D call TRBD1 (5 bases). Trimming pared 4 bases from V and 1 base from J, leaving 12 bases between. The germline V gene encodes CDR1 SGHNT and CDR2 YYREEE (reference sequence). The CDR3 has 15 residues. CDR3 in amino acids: CASSPGRGSNQPQHF. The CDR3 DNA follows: TGTGCCAGCAGCCCGGGGCGCGGGAGCAATCAGCCCCAGCATTTT.

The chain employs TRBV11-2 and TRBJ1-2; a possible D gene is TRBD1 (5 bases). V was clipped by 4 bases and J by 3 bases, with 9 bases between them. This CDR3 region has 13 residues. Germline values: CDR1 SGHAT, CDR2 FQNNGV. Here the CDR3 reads CASSYDRDYGYTF. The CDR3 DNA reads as TGTGCCAGCAGCTACGACAGAGACTATGGCTACACCTTC. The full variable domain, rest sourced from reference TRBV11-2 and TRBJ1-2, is EAGVAQSPRYKIIEKRQSVAFWCNPISGHATLYWYQQILGQGPKLLIQFQNNGVVDDSQLPKDRFSAERLKGVDSTLKIQPAKLEDSAVYLCASSYDRDYGYTFGSGTRLTVV.

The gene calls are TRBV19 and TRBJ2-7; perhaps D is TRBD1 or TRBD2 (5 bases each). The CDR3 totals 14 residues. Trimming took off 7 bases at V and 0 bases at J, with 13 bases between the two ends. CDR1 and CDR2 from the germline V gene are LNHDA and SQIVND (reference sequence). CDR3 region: CASKGTVSSYEQYF. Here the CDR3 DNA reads TGTGCCAGTAAAGGGACGGTGAGCTCCTACGAGCAGTACTTC. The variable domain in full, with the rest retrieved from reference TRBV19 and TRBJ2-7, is DGGITQSPKYLFRKEGQNVTLSCEQNLNHDAMYWYRQDPGQGLRLIYYSQIVNDFQKGDIAEGYSVSREKKESFPLTVTSAQKNPTAFYLCASKGTVSSYEQYFGPGTRLTVT.

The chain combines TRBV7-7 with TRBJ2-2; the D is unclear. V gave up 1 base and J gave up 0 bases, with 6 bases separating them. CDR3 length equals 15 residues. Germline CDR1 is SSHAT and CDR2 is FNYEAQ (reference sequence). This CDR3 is CASSLVGPNTGELFF. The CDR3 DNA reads TGTGCCAGCAGCTTAGTCGGACCGAACACCGGGGAGCTGTTTTTT.

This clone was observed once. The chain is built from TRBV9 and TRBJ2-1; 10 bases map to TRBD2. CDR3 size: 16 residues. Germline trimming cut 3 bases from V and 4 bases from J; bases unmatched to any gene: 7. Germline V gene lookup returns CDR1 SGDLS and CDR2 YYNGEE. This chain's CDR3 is CASSASGSARYNEQFF. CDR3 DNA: TGTGCCAGCAGCGCTAGCGGGAGCGCGCGATACAATGAGCAGTTCTTC.

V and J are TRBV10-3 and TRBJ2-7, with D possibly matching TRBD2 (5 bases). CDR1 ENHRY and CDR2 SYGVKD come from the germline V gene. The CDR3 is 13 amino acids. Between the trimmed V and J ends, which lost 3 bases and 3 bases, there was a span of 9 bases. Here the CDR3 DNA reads TGTGCCATCAGTGATGGAGGCAGCTACGAGCAGTACTTC. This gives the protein CAISDGGSYEQYF.

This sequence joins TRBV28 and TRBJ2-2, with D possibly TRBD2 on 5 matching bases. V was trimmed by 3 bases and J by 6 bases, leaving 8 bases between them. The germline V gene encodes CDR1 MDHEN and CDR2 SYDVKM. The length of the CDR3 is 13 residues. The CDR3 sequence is CASSLDSAGELFF. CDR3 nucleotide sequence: TGTGCCAGCAGTTTGGACTCAGCCGGGGAGCTGTTTTTT.

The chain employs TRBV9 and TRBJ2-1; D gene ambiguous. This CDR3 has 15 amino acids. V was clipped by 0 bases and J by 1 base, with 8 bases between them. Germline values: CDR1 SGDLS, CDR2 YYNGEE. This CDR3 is CASSVATVSYNEQFF. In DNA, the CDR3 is TGTGCCAGCAGCGTAGCTACTGTTTCCTACAATGAGCAGTTCTTC.

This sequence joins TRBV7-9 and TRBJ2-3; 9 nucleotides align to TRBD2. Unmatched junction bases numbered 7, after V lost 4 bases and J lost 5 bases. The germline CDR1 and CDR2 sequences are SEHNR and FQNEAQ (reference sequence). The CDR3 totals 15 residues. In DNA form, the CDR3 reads TGTGCCAGCAGCTCTAGCGGGATGGCCATAGATACGCAGTATTTT. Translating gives CASSSSGMAIDTQYF.

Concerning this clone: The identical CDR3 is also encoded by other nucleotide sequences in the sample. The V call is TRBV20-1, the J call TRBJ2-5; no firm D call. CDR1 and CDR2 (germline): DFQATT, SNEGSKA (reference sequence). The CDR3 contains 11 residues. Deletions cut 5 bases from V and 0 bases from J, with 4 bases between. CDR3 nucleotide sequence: TGCAGTGCTGAGCACCAAGAGACCCAGTACTTC. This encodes CSAEHQETQYF.

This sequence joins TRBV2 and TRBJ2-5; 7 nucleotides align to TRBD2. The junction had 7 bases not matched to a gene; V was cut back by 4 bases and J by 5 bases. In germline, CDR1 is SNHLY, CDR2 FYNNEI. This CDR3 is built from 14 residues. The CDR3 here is CASSAAGATETQYF. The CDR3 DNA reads TGTGCCAGCAGTGCGGCGGGAGCGACGGAGACCCAGTACTTC. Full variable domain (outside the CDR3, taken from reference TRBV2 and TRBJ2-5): EPEVTQTPSHQVTQMGQEVILRCVPISNHLYFYWYRQILGQKVEFLVSFYNNEISEKSEIFDDQFSVERPDGSNFTLKIRSTKLEDSAMYFCASSAAGATETQYFGPGTRLLVL.

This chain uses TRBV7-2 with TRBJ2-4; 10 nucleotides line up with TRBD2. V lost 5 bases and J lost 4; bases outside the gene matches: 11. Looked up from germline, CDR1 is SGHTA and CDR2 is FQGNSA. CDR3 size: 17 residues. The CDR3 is CASSRSTSGSAKNIQYF. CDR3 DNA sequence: TGTGCCAGCAGCCGGTCGACTAGCGGGTCCGCGAAAAACATTCAGTACTTC.

CDR3 protein: CASSKAGGLGLAGSQETQYF. In DNA, the CDR3 is TGTGCCAGTAGTAAGGCAGGGGGCCTTGGACTAGCGGGAAGCCAAGAGACCCAGTACTTC. The chain joins TRBV19 to TRBJ2-5; 12 positions match TRBD2. V dropped 4 bases and J dropped 1; count of bases not matched to a gene: 16. The CDR3 covers 20 residues. Germline CDR1 is LNHDA and CDR2 is SQIVND (reference sequence). The full variable domain, in which reference TRBV19 and TRBJ2-5 provide the parts outside the CDR3, is DGGITQSPKYLFRKEGQNVTLSCEQNLNHDAMYWYRQDPGQGLRLIYYSQIVNDFQKGDIAEGYSVSREKKESFPLTVTSAQKNPTAFYLCASSKAGGLGLAGSQETQYFGPGTRLLVL.

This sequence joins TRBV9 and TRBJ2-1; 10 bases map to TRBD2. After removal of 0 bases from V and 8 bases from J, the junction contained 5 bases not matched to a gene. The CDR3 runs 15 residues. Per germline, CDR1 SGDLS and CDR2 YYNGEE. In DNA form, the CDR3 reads TGTGCCAGCAGCGTAGCAGGGACTAGCGTATATGAGCAGTTCTTC. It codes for CASSVAGTSVYEQFF.

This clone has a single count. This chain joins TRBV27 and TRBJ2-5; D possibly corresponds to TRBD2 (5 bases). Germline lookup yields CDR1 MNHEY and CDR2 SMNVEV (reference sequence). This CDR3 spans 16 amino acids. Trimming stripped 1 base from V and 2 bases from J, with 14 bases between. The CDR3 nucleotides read TGTGCCAGCAGTTTATTGGCCGAGGGCGGGCAAGAGACCCAGTACTTC. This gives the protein CASSLLAEGGQETQYF.